Listed below are T cell receptor beta chains from one sample, sequenced in a study of blood T cell repertoires in COVID-19. The data were produced by immunoSEQ multiplex PCR, yet TCRdb's version contains in-frame clones alone and is incomplete. The sample contains about 210,000 clones, 85% of which appear only once. Specimen: peripheral blood. All receptors come from a man between 45 and 60 years old with COVID-19, enrolled during active disease. Both conserved end residues are trimmed from each CDR3. For some rows the clone size is stated as once, few or many, or as a class when expanded; others skip it.

clone size	J gene	V gene	CDR3 protein
NA	TRBJ2-1	TRBV29-1	SGETGIYNEQF
NA	TRBJ2-2	TRBV14	ASSQKRGTGELF
NA	TRBJ1-6	TRBV7-8	ASSLELRSPLH
NA	TRBJ2-2	TRBV4-1	ASSLEQGANTGELF
NA	TRBJ1-1	TRBV2	ASSQTQGDEAF
few	TRBJ1-2	TRBV7-2	ASSYGQLRSYGYT
NA	TRBJ2-7	TRBV3-1/TRBV3-2	ASSQEYSEQY
NA	TRBJ1-2	TRBV5-6	ASSPDRGQGYT
NA	TRBJ2-1	TRBV6-5	ASSYQQQGPYNEQF
NA	TRBJ2-2	TRBV7-3	ASSLNDARVTGELF
few	TRBJ1-6	TRBV27	ASSLSSGGAGQSPLH
NA	TRBJ1-5	TRBV3-1/TRBV3-2	ASSQNRDRKNQPQH
many	TRBJ2-1	TRBV4-1	ASSQDAAGRNEQF
NA	TRBJ1-2	TRBV4-1	ASSQDLQGYGYT
few	TRBJ1-1	TRBV11-3	ASSLVQNTEAF
NA	TRBJ1-1	TRBV25-1	ASSGTGGHTEAF
once	TRBJ2-2	TRBV19	ASRRGNTGELF
NA	TRBJ1-3	TRBV18	ASSPTGPPPGNTIY
NA	TRBJ1-3	TRBV9	ASSANANSGNTIY
few	TRBJ1-5	TRBV30	AWSDNRDQPQH
NA	TRBJ1-2	TRBV5-3	ARSPSPGREFYGYT
NA	TRBJ2-3	TRBV6-5	ASKGTSGAADTQY
once	TRBJ1-2	TRBV7-9	ASSFSKSGYGYT
NA	TRBJ2-5	TRBV24-1	ATSVGTGSGTQY
NA	TRBJ2-2	TRBV6-5	ASSTQGALGELF
NA	TRBJ1-1	TRBV7-9	ASSLGLFGAANTEAF
NA	TRBJ2-2	TRBV2	ASKGLAGVNTGELF
NA	TRBJ2-3	TRBV4-1	ASSQDSGGPDTQY
NA	TRBJ1-3	TRBV6-1	ASSEAGLDGNTIY
NA	TRBJ1-1	TRBV18	ASSPSQGINTEAF
NA	TRBJ1-5	TRBV3-1/TRBV3-2	ASSPQGASNQPQH
once	TRBJ1-2	TRBV2	ASSGGQELANYGYT
NA	TRBJ2-3	TRBV6-4	ASRQGATDTQY
NA	TRBJ2-1	TRBV19	ASSVDSPNEQF
NA	TRBJ1-2	TRBV20-1	SASAQGAFGYT
NA	TRBJ1-2	TRBV4-1	ASSQARGSGGYT
NA	TRBJ1-6	TRBV28	ASSFPHPAPLH
NA	TRBJ2-2	TRBV4-3	ASSHPAGGGTGELF
NA	TRBJ1-2	TRBV7-3	ASSPGDRTNYGYT
NA	TRBJ1-2	TRBV5-1	ASSRDTNYGYT
NA	TRBJ1-4	TRBV5-1	ASSLAVGGGLEKLF
NA	TRBJ1-6	TRBV2	ASRPTDRGGSPLH
few	TRBJ2-3	TRBV6-1	ASSEVSGGKTDTQY
NA	TRBJ1-5	TRBV4-1	ASSQGVGQGNQPQH
NA	TRBJ1-2	TRBV4-1	ASSQVTHYGYT
NA	TRBJ2-5	TRBV11-2	ASSLVPTIKETQY
NA	TRBJ2-5	TRBV7-6	ASSFHPGGQETQY
few	TRBJ2-7	TRBV2	ASTRIDSSQY
NA	TRBJ2-7	TRBV6-5	ASRTGTGGAYEQY
NA	TRBJ2-2	TRBV24-1	ATSDPAGQGAATGELF
once	TRBJ2-2	TRBV18	ASSAPNRGLDTGELF
NA	TRBJ1-1	TRBV2	ASSESGTGEAF
NA	TRBJ2-7	TRBV6-5	ASTGTSLEQY
NA	TRBJ2-7	TRBV4-1	ASSQVSLIGGLPYEQY
NA	TRBJ1-1	TRBV6-5	ASSYTRGGEAF